A single sample is the source of the 20 T cell receptor beta chains below, sequenced in a study of cytomegalovirus exposure and HLA in healthy donors. The PCR contained 60 Vbeta and 13 Jbeta primers. Libraries were prepared by immunoSEQ multiplex PCR; TCRdb keeps only in-frame clonotypes and omits some of them. The sample carries about 140,000 clones, roughly 72% recorded once. Sequencing used PBMCs. Receptor source: a man aged 40-49 years in good health and CMV-seronegative.

CDR3 region: CASSYRRDWNTEAFF. CDR3 in DNA: TGTGCCAGCAGTTACCGCCGGGACTGGAACACTGAAGCTTTCTTT. J is TRBJ1-1 and V is TRBV6-5; TRBD1 is a possible D gene (5 bases). Germline CDR1 is MNHEY and CDR2 is SVGAGI. Trimming stripped 2 bases from V and 1 base from J, with 11 bases between. This CDR3 spans 15 amino acids.

This chain connects TRBV27 to TRBJ1-6; TRBD1 might be the D (6 bases). Germline V gives CDR1 MNHEY, CDR2 SMNVEV (reference sequence). The CDR3 sequence is 16 residues long. Trimming removed 2 bases from V and 5 bases from J, with 13 bases in between. In DNA form, the CDR3 reads TGTGCCAGCAGTTTACAAGGACAGCTAAATAATTCACCCCTCCACTTT. Protein sequence: CASSLQGQLNNSPLHF.

This chain uses TRBV12-1 with TRBJ1-3; TRBD1 is taken as the D call from the table, unchecked against the DNA. TRBV12-1 is a known pseudogene. This CDR3 is built from 12 residues. The chain's CDR3 is CASSSRTGAPGF. The CDR3 nucleotides read TGTGCCAGCAGCTCCCGCACAGGGGCGCCCGGTTTT.

To note about this clone: Other nucleotide sequences from this sample produce the same CDR3. The chain is built from TRBV19 and TRBJ2-5; TRBD1 matches 7 bases. Germline CDR1 and CDR2: LNHDA and SQIVND (reference sequence). The CDR3 has 13 amino acids. After removal of 1 base from V and 5 bases from J, the junction contained 1 base not matched to a gene. The CDR3 protein is CASSIVTGETQYF. In nucleotides, the CDR3 is TGTGCCAGTAGTATAGTGACAGGGGAGACCCAGTACTTC.

The rearrangement joins TRBV28 to TRBJ2-3; TRBD2 is a possible D gene (6 bases). This CDR3 comprises 13 residues. From germline, CDR1 is MDHEN and CDR2 SYDVKM. Trimming removed 6 bases from V and 5 bases from J, with 12 bases in between. The DNA for the CDR3 is TGTGCCAGCAGCAGGGACTGGTTAGATACGCAGTATTTT. Amino acid sequence: CASSRDWLDTQYF.

This clone was found once. The genes are TRBV6-5 and TRBJ2-7, with D maybe TRBD1 (7 bases). Germline V lookup: CDR1 MNHEY, CDR2 SVGAGI. Trimming removed 5 bases at V and 1 base at J, with 15 bases between. The CDR3 contains 15 residues. In DNA, the CDR3 is TGTGCCAGCAGTCTGGAGGAGGGGGCTTCCTACGAGCAGTACTTC. Translating it yields CASSLEEGASYEQYF.

This clone is a singleton in its sample. The rearrangement uses TRBV29-1 and TRBJ2-3; the match to TRBD1 covers 8 bases. V shed 8 bases, J shed 4 bases, and the junction held 8 bases outside the gene matches. Per the germline V gene, CDR1 is SQVTM and CDR2 is ANQGSEA. The CDR3 is made up of 13 amino acids. CDR3 nucleotide sequence: TGCAGCCCATTCCGACAGGGGCCAGATACGCAGTATTTT. Translated, it gives CSPFRQGPDTQYF.

V gene TRBV11-2 combines with J gene TRBJ2-3; 13 positions match TRBD2. V was clipped by 5 bases and J by 3 bases; unmatched bases: 5. This CDR3 comprises 16 residues. Germline V gene lookup returns CDR1 SGHAT and CDR2 FQNNGV. The CDR3, as DNA: TGTGCCAGCAGCACAGGGACTAGCGGGACGACAGATACGCAGTATTTT. Protein product: CASSTGTSGTTDTQYF.

The chain couples TRBV6-5 to TRBJ2-5; TRBD1 might be the D (6 bases). V lost 6 bases and J 1 base, leaving 12 bases between the germline ends. This CDR3 has 14 residues. Looked up from germline, CDR1 is MNHEY and CDR2 is SVGAGI. The CDR3 here is CASRETGFQETQYF. The CDR3 DNA sequence: TGTGCCAGCAGAGAGACAGGCTTCCAAGAGACCCAGTACTTC.

This sequence joins TRBV2 and TRBJ2-2; D is unresolved. The germline CDR1 and CDR2 sequences are SNHLY and FYNNEI. This CDR3 contains 15 residues. Trimming pared 6 bases from V and 1 base from J, leaving 12 bases between. The CDR3 loop reads CASRFSIENTGELFF. The CDR3 coding sequence is TGTGCCAGCAGATTTTCTATAGAGAACACCGGGGAGCTGTTTTTT.

This rearrangement joins TRBV18 to TRBJ1-2; 9 bases map to TRBD1. This CDR3 is 15 amino acids long. V lost 0 bases, J lost 4 bases, and 3 bases stayed unmatched. Germline assignment: CDR1 KGHSH and CDR2 LQKENI. CDR3 sequence reads: CASSPPAGQGYGYTF. The DNA of the CDR3 is TGTGCCAGCTCACCACCAGCGGGACAGGGCTATGGCTACACCTTC.

There are a few counts of this clone. The V call is TRBV7-9, the J call TRBJ2-3; D is possibly TRBD2 (6 bases). CDR3 length: 15 residues. V lost 5 bases and J 2 bases, leaving 14 bases between the germline ends. CDR1 is SEHNR and CDR2 is FQNEAQ in the germline V gene (reference sequence). CDR3 in amino acids: CASSLRVADTDTQYF. The CDR3 DNA reads as TGTGCCAGCAGCCTCAGGGTAGCGGACACAGATACGCAGTATTTT.

The chain links TRBV5-1 to TRBJ2-3; 7 bases agree with TRBD1. The junction had 3 bases not matched to a gene; V was cut back by 1 base and J by 1 base. The CDR3 extends over 15 amino acids. CDR1 and CDR2 from the germline V gene are SGHRS and YFSETQ. CDR3 coding DNA: TGCGCCAGCAGCTTGATCGGACAGGGCACAGATACGCAGTATTTT. It translates to CASSLIGQGTDTQYF.

The chain links TRBV6-4 to TRBJ1-5; D is unresolved. This CDR3 is 14 amino acids long. V was shortened by 3 bases and J by 6 bases, with 12 bases between the two germline ends. In germline, CDR1 is MRHNA, CDR2 SNTAGT. The CDR3 region has the DNA TGTGCCAGCAGTGAAAATTCGCAGGCTCAGCCCCAGCATTTT. The encoded protein is CASSENSQAQPQHF.

CDR3 region: CASSDNRAQTQYF. CDR3 bases: TGTGCCAGCAGCGACAACAGGGCCCAGACCCAGTACTTC. The chain recombines TRBV5-4 with TRBJ2-5; possible D gene TRBD1, 6 bases. The CDR3 consists of 13 residues. V was shortened by 4 bases and J by 6 bases, with 13 bases between the two germline ends. CDR1 SGHNT and CDR2 YYREEE come from the germline V gene (reference sequence).

The chain has TRBV19 and TRBJ1-4; D remains ambiguous. V lost 2 bases and J 8 bases, leaving 12 bases between the germline ends. CDR3 length: 14 amino acids. Germline V lookup: CDR1 LNHDA, CDR2 SQIVND (reference sequence). The CDR3 loop reads CASSINSNGEKLFF. The CDR3, as DNA: TGTGCCAGTAGTATAAACAGCAATGGGGAAAAACTGTTTTTT.

With regard to this clone: Germline is not matched at one junction end, which may reflect a read error. The gene calls are TRBV5-1 and TRBJ2-2, with D possibly TRBD2 on 7 matching bases. The length of the CDR3 is 16 residues. Germline CDR1 is SGHRS and CDR2 is YFSETQ. DNA for the CDR3: TGCGCCAGCGGCTTGGTAGGGGGGGCGAACACCGGGGAGCTGTTTTTT. Residues: CASGLVGGANTGELFF. Filled out from reference TRBV5-1 and TRBJ2-2, the complete variable domain reads KAGVTQTPRYLIKTRGQQVTLSCSPISGHRSVSWYQQTPGQGLQFLFEYFSETQRNKGNFPGRFSGRQFSNSRSEMNVSTLELGDSALYLCASGLVGGANTGELFFGEGSRLTVL.

CDR3: CASSYWTGGEGTQYF. CDR3 coding DNA: TGTGCCAGCAGCTACTGGACAGGGGGCGAGGGGACCCAGTACTTC. The gene calls are TRBV7-9 and TRBJ2-5; 11 nucleotides match TRBD1. The V gene's germline CDR1 is SEHNR and CDR2 FQNEAQ (reference sequence). There are 15 residues in the CDR3. The J segment lost 7 bases and the V segment lost 4 bases, leaving 8 bases of the junction unmatched.

This clone was recorded once. The chain carries TRBV11-2 and TRBJ2-6; D is uncertain. This CDR3 spans 19 amino acids. V lost 0 bases and J 0 bases, leaving 15 bases between the germline ends. Germline-derived CDR1 and CDR2 are SGHAT and FQNNGV. The CDR3 reads CASSLDLGYGFSGANVLTF. The CDR3 DNA reads as TGTGCCAGCAGCTTAGATCTCGGGTACGGGTTCTCTGGGGCCAACGTCCTGACTTTC.

CDR3 protein: CASSWGLAGAKNGETQYF. In DNA form, the CDR3 reads TGTGCCAGCAGCTGGGGACTAGCGGGGGCTAAGAATGGGGAGACCCAGTACTTC. The rearrangement joins TRBV5-4 to TRBJ2-5; 14 positions match TRBD2. V lost 3 bases and J lost 5; bases outside the gene matches: 12. The CDR3 covers 18 residues. Per germline, CDR1 SGHNT and CDR2 YYREEE (reference sequence).